This paragraph reports one T cell receptor (beta chain). These data are taken from a study of blood T cell repertoires in COVID-19. On the study more broadly: Samples taken during acute and convalescent COVID-19 were collected in the United States, Italy and Spain. Sources were T cells, B-cell-depleted T cells, or PBMCs; the material itself was cDNA or gDNA.

How the authors handled the data: Estimated nucleated cell counts came from reference gene primer amplification. Here immunoSEQ multiplex PCR was the method, and the copy in TCRdb shows in-frame clones only, minus some. The V and J calls and clone size come from that table; D and trimming were worked out from the DNA. This sample has 200,000 to 300,000 clones, with more than 85% found just once. CDR1 is SGDLS and CDR2 is YYNGEE in the germline V gene. V was shortened by 1 base and J by 1 base, with 9 bases between the two germline ends. The CDR3 runs 15 residues. This chain uses TRBV9 with TRBJ1-3, with D perhaps TRBD1 (6 bases). The sample was peripheral blood. This receptor was obtained from a woman in her 70s with active or convalescent COVID-19. CDR3 nucleotides: TGTGCCAGCAGCGTATCCCAGGGGTCTGGAAACACCATATATTTT. Protein product: CASSVSQGSGNTIYF.